This T cell receptor beta chain was captured by sequencing in a study of Graves' ophthalmopathy and Graves' hyperthyroidism. General study points: Most thyroid clonotypes expanded beyond 0.001 frequency were also found in blood.

Investigators amplified TCR beta CDR3 regions from RNA transcripts. RT-PCR in the first round used HTBI primers; a second-round multiplex PCR followed. TCRdb called the multiplex PCR reads again in MiXCR, with one record for every CDR3 protein. The sample records hundreds of thousands of distinct CDR3 sequences, over 40% being singletons. A word on this clonotype: The antigen is undetermined.

This CDR3 has 12 residues. Germline assignment: CDR1 SQVTM and CDR2 ANQGSEA. This chain links TRBV29-1 with TRBJ1-2; D perhaps matches TRBD1 (5 bases). Sequenced input: peripheral blood. The receptor was derived from an adult man with Graves' ophthalmopathy. The CDR3 region is CSIDRDSRGYTF. The CDR3 DNA follows: TGCAGTATCGACCGTGACAGCCGTGGCTACACCTTC.